This paragraph reports one T cell receptor beta chain. Its antigen remains unidentified. These data belong to a study of shared clonotypes between healthy human individuals. The CDR3 runs 19 residues. Germline V CDR1 and CDR2: SEHNR, FQNEAQ (reference sequence). Between the trimmed V and J ends, which lost 5 bases and 2 bases, there was a span of 24 bases. CD8 cells regarded as naive lacked CD45RO, were positively chosen for CCR7, and omitted terminally differentiated effector memory CD45RA+ cells. Recent acute infections and vaccinations were absent in the healthy HIV-negative adult donors. Study-level findings and limits: Clonotypes shared by all four sorted-subset donors had higher generation probabilities than non-shared clonotypes. In general, naive subsets displayed greater estimated richness than memory subsets did.

On sorted subsets, replicate PCRs used 200 to 250 ng DNA, or some 27,000 T cell genomes. Using immunoSEQ multiplex PCR, the repertoire was profiled, and TCRdb retains in-frame clones only, with some absent. This table holds some 2.1 million clones, about 95% found once. The receptor comes from a man between 18 and 35 years old in good health. This chain connects TRBV7-9 to TRBJ2-2; weak D call: TRBD2 (5 bases). Material for sequencing was naive CD8+ T cells sorted from blood. The CDR3 nucleotides read TGTGCCAGCAGCATCCCCAATAGCGTGGGCTGGGTAAACACCGGGGAGCTGTTTTTT. Amino acids: CASSIPNSVGWVNTGELFF. Looking up the rest from reference TRBV7-9 and TRBJ2-2 gives the full variable domain: DTGVSQNPRHKITKRGQNVTFRCDPISEHNRLYWYRQTLGQGPEFLTYFQNEAQLEKSRLLSDRFSAERPKGSFSTLEIQRTEQGDSAMYLCASSIPNSVGWVNTGELFFGEGSRLTVL.